The following is a TCR beta chain sequence with its context. This CDR3 contains 16 residues. V was pared by 1 base and J by 3 bases, with 8 bases of the junction left unmatched. Germline V gene lookup returns CDR1 SGHTA and CDR2 FQGNSA. The naive gate required viable CD3+CD4+ or CD3+CD8+ cells with CCR7+CD45RA+CD45RO-CD95-CD27+CD28+ phenotype. Profiling relied on immunoSEQ multiplex PCR, and the TCRdb table lists in-frame clones only, not all of them. In the table there are 34,000 or so clones, more than 85% of which are singletons. This record belongs to a study of T cells after posttransplantation cyclophosphamide.

Sequenced input: naive CD4+ T cells sorted from blood. The clonotype comes from a man younger than 45 in good health and a related stem cell transplant donor. This chain links TRBV7-2 with TRBJ1-1; 7 positions match TRBD1. CDR3 protein: CASSLGAGQTHTEAFF. CDR3 bases: TGTGCCAGCAGCTTAGGGGCGGGACAGACCCACACTGAAGCTTTCTTT.